This TCR beta chain emerged from a study of blood T cells in healthy people across ages. Trimming left V 4 bases short and J 2 bases short, with 16 bases between. CDR3 length equals 15 residues. Germline-derived CDR1 and CDR2 are SGDLS and YYNGEE. Primed by a sample-barcoded 5' primer and a J-beta primer mix, a second PCR proceeded for 7 to 11 cycles. TCRdb reprocessed the 5' RACE reads with MiXCR, giving one entry per CDR3 protein. The table has fewer than 1,000,000 distinct CDR3 sequences, around two fifths seen once. In regard to this clonotype: Its antigen is as yet unknown.

Study-wide results and caveats: In these data, TCR beta diversity tracked strongly with naive T cell percentage. Shifts in expanded clonotypes may have been confounded by donor CMV status, which was unknown.

The clonotype originates from a man aged 55 to 69 in good health. Sequencing used blood. The chain combines TRBV9 with TRBJ2-7; TRBD1 might be the D (6 bases). Written as DNA, the CDR3 is TGTGCCAGCAGCCCCCTCGACAGGCCACCCTACGAGCAGTACTTC. It encodes CASSPLDRPPYEQYF.